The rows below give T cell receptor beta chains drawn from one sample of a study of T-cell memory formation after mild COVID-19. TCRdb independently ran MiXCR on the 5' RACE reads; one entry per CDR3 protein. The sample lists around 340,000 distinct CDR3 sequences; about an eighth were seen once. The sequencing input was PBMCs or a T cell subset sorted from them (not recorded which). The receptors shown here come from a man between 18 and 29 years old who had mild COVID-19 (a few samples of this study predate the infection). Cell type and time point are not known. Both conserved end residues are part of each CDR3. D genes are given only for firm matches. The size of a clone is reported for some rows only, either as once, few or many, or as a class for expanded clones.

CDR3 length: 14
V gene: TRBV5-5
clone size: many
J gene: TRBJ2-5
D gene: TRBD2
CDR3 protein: CASSPGGIEETQYF
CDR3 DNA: TGTGCCAGCAGCCCGGGGGGAATAGAAGAGACCCAGTACTTC

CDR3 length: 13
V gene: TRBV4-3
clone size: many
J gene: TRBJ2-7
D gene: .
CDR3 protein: CASSPTRAYEQYF
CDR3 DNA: TGCGCCAGCAGCCCAACACGTGCCTACGAGCAGTACTTC

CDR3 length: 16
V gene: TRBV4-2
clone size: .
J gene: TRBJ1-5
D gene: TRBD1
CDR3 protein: CASSLGQAYTNQPQHF
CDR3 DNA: TGTGCCAGCAGCCTTGGACAGGCCTATACCAATCAGCCCCAGCATTTT

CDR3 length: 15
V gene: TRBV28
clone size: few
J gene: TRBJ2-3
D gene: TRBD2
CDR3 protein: CASTAGAGDTDTQYF
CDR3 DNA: TGTGCCAGCACCGCGGGAGCGGGGGACACAGATACGCAGTATTTT

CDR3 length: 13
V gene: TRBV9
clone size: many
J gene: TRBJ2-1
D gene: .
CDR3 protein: CASSEGDTGQQFF
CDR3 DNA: TGTGCCAGCAGCGAGGGAGATACAGGTCAGCAGTTCTTC

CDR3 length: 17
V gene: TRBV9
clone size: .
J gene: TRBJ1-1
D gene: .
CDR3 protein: CASSPQVGMGMNTEAFF
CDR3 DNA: TGTGCCAGCAGCCCCCAGGTAGGGATGGGAATGAACACTGAAGCTTTCTTT

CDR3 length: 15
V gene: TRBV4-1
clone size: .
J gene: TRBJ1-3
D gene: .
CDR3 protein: CASRNRALSGNTIYF
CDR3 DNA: TGCGCCAGCAGAAACAGGGCCCTCTCTGGAAACACCATATATTTT

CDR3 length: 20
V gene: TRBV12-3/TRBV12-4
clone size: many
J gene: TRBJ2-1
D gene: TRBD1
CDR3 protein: CASSRRDRGGLISSYNEQFF
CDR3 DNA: TGTGCCAGCAGTCGGCGGGACAGGGGAGGACTGATCAGCTCCTACAATGAGCAGTTCTTC

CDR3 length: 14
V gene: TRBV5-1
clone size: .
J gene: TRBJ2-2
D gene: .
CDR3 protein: CASSPELGTGELFF
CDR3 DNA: TGCGCCAGCAGCCCCGAGTTGGGTACCGGGGAGCTGTTTTTT

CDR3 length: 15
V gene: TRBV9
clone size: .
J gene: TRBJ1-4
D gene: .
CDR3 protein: CASSAGGPTNEKLFF
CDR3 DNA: TGTGCCAGCAGCGCCGGCGGTCCAACTAATGAAAAACTGTTTTTT

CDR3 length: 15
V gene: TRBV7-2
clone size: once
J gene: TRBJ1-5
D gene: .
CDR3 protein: CASSLGQGRGQPQHF
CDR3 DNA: TGTGCCAGCAGCTTAGGTCAGGGGCGGGGACAGCCCCAGCATTTT

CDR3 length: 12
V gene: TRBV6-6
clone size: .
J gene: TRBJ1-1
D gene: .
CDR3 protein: CASRIRGPEAFF
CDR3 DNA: TGTGCCAGCAGGATACGGGGTCCTGAAGCTTTCTTT

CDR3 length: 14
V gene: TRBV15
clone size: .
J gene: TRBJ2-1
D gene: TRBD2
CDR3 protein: CATSPRGGDNEQFF
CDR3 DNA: TGTGCCACCAGCCCGCGGGGGGGGGACAATGAGCAGTTCTTC

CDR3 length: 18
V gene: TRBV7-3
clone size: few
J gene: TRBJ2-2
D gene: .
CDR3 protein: CASSSRGISSYYAGELFF
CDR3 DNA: TGTGCCAGCAGCTCCCGCGGGATCTCCTCTTATTACGCCGGGGAGCTGTTTTTT

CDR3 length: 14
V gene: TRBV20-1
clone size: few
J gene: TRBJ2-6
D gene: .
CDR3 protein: CSATGHSGANVLTF
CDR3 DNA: TGCAGTGCTACGGGTCACTCTGGGGCCAACGTCCTGACTTTC

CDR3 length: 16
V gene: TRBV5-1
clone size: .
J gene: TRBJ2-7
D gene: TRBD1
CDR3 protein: CASSTGQGLPSYEQYF
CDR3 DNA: TGCGCCAGCAGCACAGGACAGGGTCTCCCCTCCTACGAGCAGTACTTC

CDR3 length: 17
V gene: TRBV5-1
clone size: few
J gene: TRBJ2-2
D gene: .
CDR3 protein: CASSLAIAQGSSGELFF
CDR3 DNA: TGCGCCAGCAGCTTGGCCATCGCGCAGGGGAGTTCCGGGGAGCTGTTTTTT

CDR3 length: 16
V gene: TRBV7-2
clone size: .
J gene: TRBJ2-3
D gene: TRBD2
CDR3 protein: CASSLGPGTITDTQYF
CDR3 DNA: TGTGCCAGCAGCTTAGGCCCCGGGACTATCACAGATACGCAGTATTTT

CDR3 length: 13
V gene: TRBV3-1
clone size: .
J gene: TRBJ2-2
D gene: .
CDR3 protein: CASSQHTTGELFF
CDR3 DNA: TGTGCCAGCAGCCAGCACACAACCGGGGAGCTGTTTTTT

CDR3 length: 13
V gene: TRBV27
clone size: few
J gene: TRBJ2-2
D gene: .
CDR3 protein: CASRRPPAGELFF
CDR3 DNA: TGTGCCAGCAGACGCCCCCCGGCCGGGGAGCTGTTTTTT

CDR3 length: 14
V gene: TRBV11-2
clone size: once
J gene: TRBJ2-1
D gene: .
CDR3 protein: CASSSPGIYNEQFF
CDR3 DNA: TGTGCCAGCAGCTCGCCTGGGATCTACAATGAGCAGTTCTTC

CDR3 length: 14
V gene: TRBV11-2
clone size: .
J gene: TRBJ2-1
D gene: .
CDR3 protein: CASSLERGVDEQFF
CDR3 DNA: TGTGCCAGCAGCTTAGAAAGAGGCGTAGATGAGCAGTTCTTC

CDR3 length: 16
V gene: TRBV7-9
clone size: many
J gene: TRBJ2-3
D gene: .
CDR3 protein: CASSARAVSKADTQYF
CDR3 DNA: TGTGCCAGCAGCGCTAGAGCGGTCTCTAAGGCAGATACGCAGTATTTT

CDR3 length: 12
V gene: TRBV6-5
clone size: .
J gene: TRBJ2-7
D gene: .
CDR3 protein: CASSSRGGEQYF
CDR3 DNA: TGTGCCAGCAGTAGCCGGGGTGGCGAGCAGTACTTC

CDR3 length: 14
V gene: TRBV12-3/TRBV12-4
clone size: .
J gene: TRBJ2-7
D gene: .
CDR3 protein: CASSFSGGGFEQYF
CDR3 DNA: TGTGCCAGCAGTTTTAGTGGAGGGGGATTCGAGCAGTACTTC

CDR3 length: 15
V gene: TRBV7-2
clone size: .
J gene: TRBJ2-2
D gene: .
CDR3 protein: CASSLAREKAGELFF
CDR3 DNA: TGTGCCAGCAGCTTAGCGAGGGAAAAGGCCGGGGAGCTGTTTTTT

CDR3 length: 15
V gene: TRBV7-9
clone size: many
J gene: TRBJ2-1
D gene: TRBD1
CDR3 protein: CASSASRQGMNEQFF
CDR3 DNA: TGTGCCAGCAGCGCAAGCCGACAGGGGATGAATGAGCAGTTCTTC

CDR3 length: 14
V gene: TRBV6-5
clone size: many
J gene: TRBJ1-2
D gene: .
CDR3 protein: CASSNAGRWYGYTF
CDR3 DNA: TGTGCCAGCAGTAATGCCGGGAGGTGGTATGGCTACACCTTC

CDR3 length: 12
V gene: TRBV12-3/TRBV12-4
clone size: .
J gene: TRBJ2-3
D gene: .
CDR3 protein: CATEAQQDTQYF
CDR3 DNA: TGTGCCACAGAGGCCCAACAGGATACGCAGTATTTT

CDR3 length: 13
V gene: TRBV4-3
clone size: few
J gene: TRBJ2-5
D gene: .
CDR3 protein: CASSQDTPGSQYF
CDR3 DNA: TGCGCCAGCAGCCAAGATACCCCGGGGAGCCAGTACTTC

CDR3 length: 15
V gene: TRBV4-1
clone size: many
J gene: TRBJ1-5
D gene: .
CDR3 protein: CASSRPDGSNQPQHF
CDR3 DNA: TGCGCCAGCAGCCGCCCGGACGGAAGCAATCAGCCCCAGCATTTT

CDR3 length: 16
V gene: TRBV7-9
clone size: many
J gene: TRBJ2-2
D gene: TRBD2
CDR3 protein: CASSLSGGANTGELFF
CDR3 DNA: TGTGCCAGCAGCTTAAGCGGGGGGGCGAACACCGGGGAGCTGTTTTTT

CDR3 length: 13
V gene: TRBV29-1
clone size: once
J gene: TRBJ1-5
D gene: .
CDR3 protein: CSVAGRCNQPQHF
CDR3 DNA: TGCAGCGTTGCGGGACGTTGCAATCAGCCCCAGCATTTT

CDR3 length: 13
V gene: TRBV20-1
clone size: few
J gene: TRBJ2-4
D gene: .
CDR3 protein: CSATGIAKNIQYF
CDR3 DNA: TGCAGTGCTACAGGGATAGCCAAAAACATTCAGTACTTC

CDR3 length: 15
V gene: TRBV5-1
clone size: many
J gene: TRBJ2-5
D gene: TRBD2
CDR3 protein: CASSSSTSGKETQYF
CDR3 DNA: TGCGCCAGCAGCTCTTCGACTAGCGGGAAAGAGACCCAGTACTTC

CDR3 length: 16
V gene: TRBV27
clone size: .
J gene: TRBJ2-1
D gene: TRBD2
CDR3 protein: CASSPLASGVYNEQFF
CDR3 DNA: TGTGCCAGCAGTCCCCTGGCTAGCGGGGTATACAATGAGCAGTTCTTC

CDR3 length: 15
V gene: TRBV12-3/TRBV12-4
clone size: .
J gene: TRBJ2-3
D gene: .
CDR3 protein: CASSSGDQEADTQYF
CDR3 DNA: TGTGCCAGCAGCTCGGGGGATCAGGAGGCGGATACGCAGTATTTT

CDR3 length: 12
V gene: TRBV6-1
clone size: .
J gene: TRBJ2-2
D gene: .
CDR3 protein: CASSEGPGELFF
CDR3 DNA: TGTGCCAGCAGTGAGGGGCCCGGGGAGCTGTTTTTT

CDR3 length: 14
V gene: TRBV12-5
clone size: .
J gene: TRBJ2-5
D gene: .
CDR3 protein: CASGLLRAGETQYF
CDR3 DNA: TGTGCTAGTGGTTTGCTCCGGGCTGGAGAGACCCAGTACTTC

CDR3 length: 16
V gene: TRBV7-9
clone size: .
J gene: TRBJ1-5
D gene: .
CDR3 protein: CASSLAGRQSNQPQHF
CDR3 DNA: TGTGCCAGCAGCTTAGCGGGGAGACAATCTAATCAGCCCCAGCATTTT

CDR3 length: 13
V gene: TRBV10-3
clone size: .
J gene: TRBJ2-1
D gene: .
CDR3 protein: CAISGETLNEQFF
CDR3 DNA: TGTGCCATCAGTGGAGAAACCCTGAATGAGCAGTTCTTC

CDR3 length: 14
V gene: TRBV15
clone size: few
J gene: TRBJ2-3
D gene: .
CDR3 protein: CATTEGHSTDTQYF
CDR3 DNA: TGTGCCACTACCGAGGGGCATAGCACAGATACGCAGTATTTT

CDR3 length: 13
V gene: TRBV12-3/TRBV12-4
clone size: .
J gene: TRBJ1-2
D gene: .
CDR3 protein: CASSQHINYGYTF
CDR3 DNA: TGTGCCAGCAGTCAGCACATAAACTATGGCTACACCTTC

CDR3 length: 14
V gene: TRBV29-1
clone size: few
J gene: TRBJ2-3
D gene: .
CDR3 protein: CSASRGGNTDTQYF
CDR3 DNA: TGCAGCGCCTCTCGTGGAGGGAACACAGATACGCAGTATTTT

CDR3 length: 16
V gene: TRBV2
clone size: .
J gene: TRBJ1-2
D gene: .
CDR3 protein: CASSEMGGNIVYGYTF
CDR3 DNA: TGTGCCAGCAGTGAAATGGGGGGGAATATCGTATACGGCTACACCTTC

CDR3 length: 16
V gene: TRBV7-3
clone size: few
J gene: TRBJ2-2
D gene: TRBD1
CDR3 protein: CASSQRGLLNTGELFF
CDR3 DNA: TGTGCCAGCAGTCAAAGGGGGCTACTGAACACCGGGGAGCTGTTTTTT

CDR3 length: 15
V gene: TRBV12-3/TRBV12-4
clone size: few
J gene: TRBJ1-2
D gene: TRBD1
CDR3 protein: CASSYGQGTGYGYTF
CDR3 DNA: TGTGCCAGCAGTTACGGACAGGGGACGGGCTATGGCTACACCTTC